These 8 T cell receptor beta chains originate from one sample sequenced in a study of T cells expressing NK-cell markers. TCRdb reanalyzed the 5' RACE reads and collapses them to one entry per CDR3 protein, without DNA. This sample carries 300,000 to 500,000 distinct CDR3 sequences, with around 10% going to the ten biggest clones. Material: blood T cells: a sorted CD56 or NKG2C T cell subset, CD4+ or CD8+ T cells, or bulk PBMC T cells (not recorded which). Every receptor here comes from a woman between 50 and 59 years old in good health.

V is TRBV11-3 and J is TRBJ2-6; TCRdb designates TRBD1, a call that cannot be tested without DNA. The CDR3 consists of 15 residues. Germline V gene data show CDR1 as SGHNT and CDR2 as YENEEA. The CDR3 sequence: CASSSPGRGANVLTF. The whole variable domain, remainder taken from reference TRBV11-3 and TRBJ2-6, is EAGVVQSPRYKIIEKKQPVAFWCNPISGHNTLYWYLQNLGQGPELLIRYENEEAVDDSQLPKDRFSAERLKGVDSTLKIQPAELGDSAVYLCASSSPGRGANVLTFGAGSRLTVL.

V gene TRBV11-1 combines with J gene TRBJ2-1; as DNA is missing, the TRBD1 call by TCRdb cannot be tested. Germline loops: CDR1 SGHAT, CDR2 FQDESV (reference sequence). The CDR3 length is 16 residues. CDR3 in amino acids: CASSLAGTRSYNEQFF.

The chain uses TRBV12-3 or TRBV12-4 and TRBJ1-2; TCRdb gives TRBD1 as the D gene, but with no DNA this cannot be confirmed. The CDR3 contains 15 residues. This CDR3 is CASSLLSGVASGYTF.

This chain links TRBV6-6 with TRBJ2-7; TCRdb reports TRBD2, a call that lacks DNA to check it against. The CDR3 totals 14 residues. Germline-derived CDR1 and CDR2 are MNHNY and SVGAGI (reference sequence). The CDR3 reads CASNPAGGPSEQYF.

J is TRBJ2-1 and V is TRBV20-1; the D call from TCRdb, TRBD2, cannot be confirmed without DNA. The CDR3 has 18 residues. The germline gives CDR1 DFQATT, CDR2 SNEGSKA (reference sequence). CDR3 sequence reads: CSASGGRTTASSYNEQFF.

The chain recombines TRBV20-1 with TRBJ2-1; the TCRdb D gene call, TRBD1, has no DNA to confirm it. The CDR3 covers 16 residues. Germline V gives CDR1 DFQATT, CDR2 SNEGSKA (reference sequence). This CDR3 reads CSALRGAGNRQGEQFF.

The gene calls are TRBV12-3 or TRBV12-4 and TRBJ1-3. The CDR3 totals 16 residues. CDR3 in amino acids: CASSLYPTGSGNTIYF.

The V call is TRBV18, the J call TRBJ2-5; absent DNA, TCRdb's TRBD1 call cannot be checked. From germline, CDR1 is KGHSH and CDR2 LQKENI. The CDR3 runs 15 residues. CDR3 loop: CASSLGTGHQETQYF.